A single sample is the source of the 28 T cell receptor beta chains below, sequenced in a study of blood T cell repertoires in COVID-19. This table comes from immunoSEQ multiplex PCR, and its TCRdb copy is limited to in-frame clones, with some not included. This repertoire shows 200,000 to 250,000 clones, approximately 80% found once; its top ten account for under 15%. Source material: peripheral blood. The receptor source for this set is a human donor in a cohort sampled during active COVID-19.

This clone appeared a few times. This chain uses TRBV19 with TRBJ2-1; maybe TRBD1 (5 bases). The V and J ends lost 0 bases and 0 bases respectively, with 15 bases between them. This CDR3 comprises 18 residues. Germline assignment: CDR1 LNHDA and CDR2 SQIVND (reference sequence). The chain's CDR3 is CASSIEGTAGRSYNEQFF. Here the CDR3 DNA reads TGTGCCAGTAGTATAGAGGGAACGGCAGGGCGCTCCTACAATGAGCAGTTCTTC.

The chain carries TRBV5-4 and TRBJ1-2; TRBD1 might be the D (5 bases). CDR3 length equals 14 residues. Germline values: CDR1 SGHNT, CDR2 YYREEE (reference sequence). Trimming removed 5 bases from V and 6 bases from J, with 17 bases in between. The CDR3 DNA sequence: TGTGCCAGCAGGACCTTGAAGGGACTTGATGGCTACACCTTC. Translation: CASRTLKGLDGYTF. Filled out from reference TRBV5-4 and TRBJ1-2, the complete variable domain reads ETGVTQSPTHLIKTRGQQVTLRCSSQSGHNTVSWYQQALGQGPQFIFQYYREEENGRGNFPPRFSGLQFPNYSSELNVNALELDDSALYLCASRTLKGLDGYTFGSGTRLTVV.

This rearrangement joins TRBV28 to TRBJ1-2; no clear D. Germline CDR1 and CDR2: MDHEN and SYDVKM. This CDR3 has 16 amino acids. Between the trimmed V and J ends, which lost 5 bases and 2 bases, there was a span of 18 bases. The CDR3 DNA reads as TGTGCCAGCAGTCACCAGCGTTTCAAACTAAACTATGGCTACACCTTC. Translated: CASSHQRFKLNYGYTF.

The gene calls are TRBV27 and TRBJ1-4; D ambiguous. Germline CDR1 is MNHEY and CDR2 is SMNVEV (reference sequence). V dropped 7 bases and J dropped 0 bases, with 12 bases sitting between them. The CDR3 is 15 residues long. The CDR3 coding sequence is TGTGCCAGCACTCCTCGAGTGGCAACTAATGAAAAACTGTTTTTT. This sequence encodes CASTPRVATNEKLFF.

The CDR3 loop reads CASSLGDRVEKLFF. The CDR3 bases are TGCGCCAGCAGCTTGGGCGACAGGGTTGAAAAACTGTTTTTT. The chain couples TRBV5-1 to TRBJ1-4; 7 bases map to TRBD1. Losses at the gene ends were 0 bases for V and 7 bases for J; bases not matched to a gene: 3. CDR3 size: 14 residues. CDR1 is SGHRS and CDR2 is YFSETQ in the germline V gene.

The chain has TRBV19 and TRBJ2-6, with TRBD2 as a possible D gene (5 bases). Trimming pared 5 bases from V and 0 bases from J, leaving 11 bases between. This CDR3 contains 16 residues. Germline V gene lookup returns CDR1 LNHDA and CDR2 SQIVND (reference sequence). CDR3 DNA sequence: TGTGCCAGTAGTCCTGGACTCTTCTCTGGGGCCAACGTCCTGACTTTC. As protein: CASSPGLFSGANVLTF.

The CDR3 loop reads CASSQEENTGTGASGANVLTF. The CDR3 DNA follows: TGTGCCAGCAGCCAAGAAGAAAACACCGGGACAGGCGCCTCTGGGGCCAACGTCCTGACTTTC. This chain connects TRBV14 to TRBJ2-6, with 8 bases aligning to TRBD1. V trimming: 0 bases; J trimming: 0 bases; junction bases outside the gene matches: 13. The CDR3 has 21 amino acids. The V gene's germline CDR1 is SGHDN and CDR2 FVKESK.

The genes are TRBV9 and TRBJ2-1; 10 bases fit TRBD2. After removal of 2 bases from V and 4 bases from J, the junction contained 3 bases not matched to a gene. This CDR3 has 15 amino acids. Germline CDR1 is SGDLS and CDR2 is YYNGEE. The CDR3 bases are TGTGCCAGCAGCGTTGGACTAGCGGATTACAATGAGCAGTTCTTC. It translates to CASSVGLADYNEQFF. Full variable domain (outside the CDR3, taken from reference TRBV9 and TRBJ2-1): DSGVTQTPKHLITATGQRVTLRCSPRSGDLSVYWYQQSLDQGLQFLIQYYNGEERAKGNILERFSAQQFPDLHSELNLSSLELGDSALYFCASSVGLADYNEQFFGPGTRLTVL.

V usage is TRBV27 and J usage is TRBJ2-1, with TRBD2 identical over 7 bases. The V gene end was trimmed by 9 bases and the J gene end by 3 bases; junction bases not matched to a gene: 5. Germline lookup yields CDR1 MNHEY and CDR2 SMNVEV (reference sequence). The CDR3 totals 13 residues. CDR3 region: CASRGDYYNEQFF. CDR3 DNA sequence: TGTGCCAGTCGGGGGGATTACTACAATGAGCAGTTCTTC.

V gene TRBV29-1 combines with J gene TRBJ1-2, with a weak D call TRBD1 (5 bases). V lost 0 bases and J lost 7, with 12 bases in between. Germline CDR1 reads SQVTM; CDR2 reads ANQGSEA. The CDR3 has 13 residues. The CDR3 loop is CSVEEGGTGGYTF. The CDR3 DNA reads TGCAGCGTTGAAGAGGGGGGGACTGGTGGCTACACCTTC.

This sequence joins TRBV15 and TRBJ2-2; no clear D gene. The germline gives CDR1 LNHNV, CDR2 YYDKDF (reference sequence). Trimming pared 9 bases from V and 2 bases from J, leaving 13 bases between. The CDR3 is made up of 14 amino acids. The CDR3 here is CATTRSFNTGELFF. CDR3 DNA: TGTGCCACTACCCGCAGTTTCAACACCGGGGAGCTGTTTTTT.

Here the CDR3 reads CASSPRLAGGRAPGELFF. CDR3 bases: TGTGCCAGCTCACCACGGCTAGCGGGAGGCCGGGCCCCCGGGGAGCTGTTTTTT. The chain recombines TRBV18 with TRBJ2-2; 11 nucleotides align to TRBD2. The CDR3 length is 18 residues. The germline V gene has CDR1 KGHSH and CDR2 LQKENI. The junction had 10 bases not matched to a gene; V was cut back by 1 base and J by 6 bases.

CDR3 DNA: TGTGCCAGCAGCTTAGGGTTAGGGGGCGGCGAAAAACTGTTTTTT. Translation: CASSLGLGGGEKLFF. The chain uses TRBV7-9 and TRBJ1-4; TRBD1 aligns across 7 bases. J lost 8 bases, V lost 1 base, and 7 bases had no gene match. The germline CDR1 and CDR2 sequences are SEHNR and FQNEAQ (reference sequence). This CDR3 region has 15 residues.

The chain carries TRBV3-1 (or the pseudogene TRBV3-2) and TRBJ2-7; possible D gene TRBD1, 6 bases. The CDR3 covers 14 residues. Germline V gives CDR1 LGHDT, CDR2 YNNKEL (reference sequence). V lost 6 bases to trimming and J lost 1 base, with 13 bases between them. The CDR3 loop reads CASSNDRISYEQYF. CDR3 nucleotides: TGTGCCAGCAGTAACGACAGGATTTCCTACGAGCAGTACTTC.

This rearrangement joins TRBV11-3 to TRBJ2-2; a weak D match, TRBD2 (5 bases). With 5 bases removed from V and 7 bases from J, the gap between germline ends came to 14 bases. Germline V gene sequence: CDR1 SGHNT, CDR2 YENEEA. This CDR3 is built from 14 residues. This chain's CDR3 is CASSREGSSGELFF. The CDR3 region has the DNA TGTGCCAGCAGCCGCGAGGGTAGCAGCGGGGAGCTGTTTTTT.

V is TRBV4-1 and J is TRBJ2-7; TRBD2 matches at 8 bases. The CDR3 totals 15 residues. Germline CDR1 MGHRA, CDR2 YSYEKL. The trim removed 4 bases at V and 2 bases at J, leaving 7 bases unmatched. The CDR3 spells CASSPRGSGTYEQYF. The CDR3 coding sequence is TGCGCCAGCAGCCCCCGGGGTAGCGGGACCTACGAGCAGTACTTC.

J is TRBJ1-6 and V is TRBV9; 11 positions match TRBD1. CDR1 and CDR2 from the germline V gene are SGDLS and YYNGEE. The CDR3 has 16 amino acids. Trimming took 2 bases from V and 6 from J; bases not matched to a gene: 4. In DNA, the CDR3 is TGTGCCAGCAGCGTTGGGACAGGGGGATTTAATTCACCCCTCCACTTT. This encodes CASSVGTGGFNSPLHF.

The chain employs TRBV20-1 and TRBJ2-1, with TRBD2 identical over 12 bases. Germline V gives CDR1 DFQATT, CDR2 SNEGSKA (reference sequence). The CDR3 runs to 20 residues. Germline trimming cut 3 bases from V and 0 bases from J; bases unmatched to any gene: 15. CDR3 DNA: TGCAGTGCTAGTCATCTTCGGACTAGCGGGACTTATCGCTCCTACAATGAGCAGTTCTTC. This translates into CSASHLRTSGTYRSYNEQFF.

This clone was seen only once. This chain links TRBV18 with TRBJ2-3; 9 bases match TRBD2. The V segment lost 3 bases and the J segment 3 bases; nucleotides outside the gene matches: 10. Germline CDR1 and CDR2: KGHSH and LQKENI. This CDR3 has 17 residues. The DNA of the CDR3 is TGTGCCAGCTCACCGGTGCTAGCGGGGACGTTAACAGATACGCAGTATTTT. Translating it yields CASSPVLAGTLTDTQYF.

This clone was counted between two and nine times. This rearrangement joins TRBV19 to TRBJ1-5; TRBD1 matches at 8 bases. The CDR3 loop spans 17 amino acids. J lost 0 bases, V lost 4 bases, and 8 bases had no gene match. Germline V gives CDR1 LNHDA, CDR2 SQIVND (reference sequence). The CDR3 reads CASSTPGQVNSNQPQHF. CDR3 bases: TGTGCCAGTAGTACCCCGGGACAGGTGAATAGCAATCAGCCCCAGCATTTT.

The chain recombines TRBV18 with TRBJ1-4; 7 bases match TRBD1. Germline CDR1 reads KGHSH; CDR2 reads LQKENI. CDR3 length: 14 amino acids. With V trimmed by 2 bases and J by 6 bases, 3 bases remained unmatched. The CDR3 region is CASSPGTAYEKLFF. The CDR3 DNA reads as TGTGCCAGCTCACCAGGGACAGCATATGAAAAACTGTTTTTT.

This chain uses TRBV7-2 with TRBJ1-1; 9 nucleotides line up with TRBD1. Per the germline V gene, CDR1 is SGHTA and CDR2 is FQGNSA. Trimming took 6 bases from V and 5 from J; bases not matched to a gene: 7. The CDR3 sequence is 14 residues long. The CDR3 DNA follows: TGTGCCAGCAGTCAGGGACAGGGACAGACTGAAGCTTTCTTT. Amino acid sequence: CASSQGQGQTEAFF.

This clone appeared many times. CDR3: CASSQRTSGREQYF. CDR3 sequence (DNA): TGTGCCAGCAGCCAGAGGACTAGCGGGAGAGAGCAGTACTTC. V usage is TRBV7-6 and J usage is TRBJ2-7, with 13 positions matching TRBD2. Germline CDR1 reads SGHVS; CDR2 reads FNYEAQ. Unmatched junction bases numbered 5, after V lost 5 bases and J lost 7 bases. The length of the CDR3 is 14 residues.

The chain has TRBV11-2 and TRBJ1-2; 9 bases line up with TRBD1. The J segment lost 6 bases and the V segment lost 1 base, leaving 3 bases of the junction unmatched. The CDR3 consists of 14 residues. Germline CDR1 and CDR2: SGHAT and FQNNGV. CDR3 nucleotide sequence: TGTGCCAGCAGCTTAGGGGACAGGGCTCATGGCTACACCTTC. It translates to CASSLGDRAHGYTF.

This chain uses TRBV15 with TRBJ1-2, with D possibly matching TRBD1 (6 bases). The germline V gene has CDR1 LNHNV and CDR2 YYDKDF (reference sequence). V was trimmed by 2 bases and J by 4 bases, leaving 11 bases between them. This CDR3 has 14 amino acids. The CDR3 reads CATSRPTGPYGYTF. DNA of the CDR3: TGTGCCACCAGCAGACCGACAGGACCCTATGGCTACACCTTC.

V is TRBV28 and J is TRBJ2-7; 7 bases align to TRBD1. Germline CDR1 MDHEN, CDR2 SYDVKM. This CDR3 contains 13 residues. J gave up 0 bases and V 7 bases, and 3 bases lay outside the gene matches. CDR3 sequence reads: CASITGASYEQYF. Written as DNA, the CDR3 is TGTGCCAGCATTACAGGGGCCTCCTACGAGCAGTACTTC. The whole variable domain, filled in from reference TRBV28 and TRBJ2-7, reads DVKVTQSSRYLVKRTGEKVFLECVQDMDHENMFWYRQDPGLGLRLIYFSYDVKMKEKGDIPEGYSVSREKKERFSLILESASTNQTSMYLCASITGASYEQYFGPGTRLTVT.

The genes are TRBV19 and TRBJ2-1; TRBD2 matches 8 bases. The V gene end was trimmed by 10 bases and the J gene end by 5 bases; junction bases not matched to a gene: 10. CDR1 and CDR2 (germline): LNHDA, SQIVND (reference sequence). The CDR3 sequence is 14 residues long. CDR3 region: CATKRELRHNEQFF. The DNA of the CDR3 is TGTGCCACCAAGCGGGAGTTACGGCACAATGAGCAGTTCTTC.

This clone was picked up a small number of times. This chain connects TRBV7-9 to TRBJ2-7; D remains ambiguous. CDR1 SEHNR and CDR2 FQNEAQ come from the germline V gene (reference sequence). This CDR3 has 11 residues. The germline V and J ends were trimmed by 2 bases and 7 bases, with 6 bases remaining between them. In DNA, the CDR3 is TGTGCCAGCAGCTTAAACAGTGAGCAGTACTTC. Translating gives CASSLNSEQYF.